The entry that follows covers one TCR beta chain sequence. The antigen is undetermined. The data were taken from a study of identical twins. This CDR3 comprises 14 residues. V lost 7 bases and J lost 1, with 14 bases in between. Germline values: CDR1 SGHVS, CDR2 FQNEAQ. Study-wide points: Within beta out-of-frame sequences, the excess sharing observed between twins was weaker. A partial confounding effect on zero-insertion analyses could come from invariant MAIT and iNKT cells.

TCRdb analysed the 5' RACE reads with MiXCR anew, one entry per CDR3 protein. The data hold roughly 750,000 distinct CDR3 sequences, with 21% observed a single time. The same data also contributed to another study, on T cells expressing NK-cell markers. This second study says: Also leading the CD3+CD56-NKG2C+ fraction in a handful of donors were these clonotypes. Certain NKG2C+ T cell clones were expanded, and their HCMV specificity remained unclear.

The clonotype originates from a woman under 30 in good health. Material for sequencing was PBMCs. V usage is TRBV7-8 and J usage is TRBJ2-7; D may match TRBD1 or TRBD2 (5 bases each). In DNA, the CDR3 is TGTGCCAGCACCATGGGGGTCCCATCCTACGAGCAGTACTTC. Amino acid sequence: CASTMGVPSYEQYF.